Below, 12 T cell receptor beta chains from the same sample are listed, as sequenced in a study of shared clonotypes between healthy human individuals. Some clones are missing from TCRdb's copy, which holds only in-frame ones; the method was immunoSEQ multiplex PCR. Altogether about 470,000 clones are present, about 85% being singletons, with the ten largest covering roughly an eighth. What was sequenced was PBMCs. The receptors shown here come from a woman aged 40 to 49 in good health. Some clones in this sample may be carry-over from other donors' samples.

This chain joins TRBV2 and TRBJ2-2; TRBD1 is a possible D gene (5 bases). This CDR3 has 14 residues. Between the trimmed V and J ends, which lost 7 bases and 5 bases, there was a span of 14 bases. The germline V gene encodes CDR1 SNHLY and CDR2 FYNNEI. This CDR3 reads CASKEGVYTGELFF. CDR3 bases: TGTGCCAGCAAAGAAGGGGTTTATACCGGGGAGCTGTTTTTT.

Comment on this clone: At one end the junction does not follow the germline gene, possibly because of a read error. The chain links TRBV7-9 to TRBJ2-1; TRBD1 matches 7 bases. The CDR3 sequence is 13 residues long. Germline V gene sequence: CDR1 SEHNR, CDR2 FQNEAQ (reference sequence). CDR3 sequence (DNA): TGTGCCAACAGCGCCGGGACAGACAATGAGCAGTTCTTC. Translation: CANSAGTDNEQFF.

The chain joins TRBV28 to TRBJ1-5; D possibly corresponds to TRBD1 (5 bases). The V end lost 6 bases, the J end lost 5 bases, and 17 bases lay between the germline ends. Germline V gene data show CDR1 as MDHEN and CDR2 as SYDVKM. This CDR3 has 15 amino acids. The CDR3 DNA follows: TGTGCCAGCAGCTCCCTAGGGGACGGAGATCAGCCCCAGCATTTT. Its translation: CASSSLGDGDQPQHF.

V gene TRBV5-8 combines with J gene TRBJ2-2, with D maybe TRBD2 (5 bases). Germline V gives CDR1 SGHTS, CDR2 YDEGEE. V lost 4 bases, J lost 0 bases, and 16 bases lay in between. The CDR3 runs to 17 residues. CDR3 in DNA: TGTGCCAGCAGCACTTTTCTGGGGAGTCCGAACACCGGGGAGCTGTTTTTT. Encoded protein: CASSTFLGSPNTGELFF.

The DNA of the CDR3 is TGTGCCAGCAGTCGGGACTCTCTGAACACTGAAGCTTTCTTT. Its translation is CASSRDSLNTEAFF. V and J are TRBV6-4 and TRBJ1-1; TRBD1 might be the D (5 bases). The CDR3 spans 14 residues. The germline V gene encodes CDR1 MRHNA and CDR2 SNTAGT. The V and J ends lost 5 bases and 0 bases respectively, with 10 bases between them.

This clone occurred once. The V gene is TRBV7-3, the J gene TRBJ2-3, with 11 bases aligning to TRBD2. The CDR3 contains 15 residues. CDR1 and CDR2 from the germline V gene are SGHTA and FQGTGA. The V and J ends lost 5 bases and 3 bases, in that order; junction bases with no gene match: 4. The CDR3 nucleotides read TGTGCCAGCAGCCCACTAGCGGGAGTAACAGATACGCAGTATTTT. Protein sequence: CASSPLAGVTDTQYF.

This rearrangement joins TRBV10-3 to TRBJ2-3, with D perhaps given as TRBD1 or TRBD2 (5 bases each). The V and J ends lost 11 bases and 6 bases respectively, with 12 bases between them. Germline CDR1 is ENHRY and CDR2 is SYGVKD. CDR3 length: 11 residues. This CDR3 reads CAVRWGDTQYF. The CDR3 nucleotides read TGTGCCGTGCGGTGGGGGGATACGCAGTATTTT.

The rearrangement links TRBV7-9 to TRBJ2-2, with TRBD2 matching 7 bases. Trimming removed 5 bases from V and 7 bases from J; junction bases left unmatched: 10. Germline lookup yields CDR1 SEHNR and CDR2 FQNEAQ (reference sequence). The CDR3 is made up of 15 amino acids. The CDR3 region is CASSPTPIAGGELFF. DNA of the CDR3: TGTGCCAGCAGCCCGACACCCATAGCGGGCGGGGAGCTGTTTTTT. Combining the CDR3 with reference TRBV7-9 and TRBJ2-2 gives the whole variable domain DTGVSQNPRHKITKRGQNVTFRCDPISEHNRLYWYRQTLGQGPEFLTYFQNEAQLEKSRLLSDRFSAERPKGSFSTLEIQRTEQGDSAMYLCASSPTPIAGGELFFGEGSRLTVL.

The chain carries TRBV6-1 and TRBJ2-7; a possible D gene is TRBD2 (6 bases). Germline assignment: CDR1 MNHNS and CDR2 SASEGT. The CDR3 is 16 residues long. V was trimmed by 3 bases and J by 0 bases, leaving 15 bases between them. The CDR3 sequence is CASSDPGTPSSYEQYF. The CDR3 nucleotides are TGTGCCAGCAGTGACCCCGGGACTCCCAGCTCCTACGAGCAGTACTTC.

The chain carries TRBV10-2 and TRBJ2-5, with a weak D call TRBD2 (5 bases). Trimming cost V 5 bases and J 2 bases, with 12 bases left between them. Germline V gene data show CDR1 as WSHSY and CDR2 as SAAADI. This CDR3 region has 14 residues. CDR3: CASSQLRVQETQYF. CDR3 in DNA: TGCGCCAGCAGTCAGCTGAGGGTTCAAGAGACCCAGTACTTC.

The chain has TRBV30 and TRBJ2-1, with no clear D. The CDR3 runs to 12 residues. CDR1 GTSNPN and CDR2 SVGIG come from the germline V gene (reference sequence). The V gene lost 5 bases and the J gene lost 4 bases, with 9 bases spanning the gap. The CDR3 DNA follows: TGTGCCTGGTCGCCAAGATACAATGAGCAGTTCTTC. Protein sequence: CAWSPRYNEQFF.

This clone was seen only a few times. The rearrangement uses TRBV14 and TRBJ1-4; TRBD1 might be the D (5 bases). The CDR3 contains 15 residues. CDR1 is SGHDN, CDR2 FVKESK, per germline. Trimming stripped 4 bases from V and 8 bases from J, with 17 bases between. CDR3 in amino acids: CASSPFRGGNEKLFF. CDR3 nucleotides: TGTGCCAGCAGCCCCTTTCGGGGGGGAAACGAAAAACTGTTTTTT.